This T cell receptor beta chain is drawn from a study of cytomegalovirus exposure and HLA in healthy donors. This CDR3 contains 15 residues. J was trimmed by 8 bases and V by 6 bases; bases with no gene match: 8. The germline V gene has CDR1 MDHEN and CDR2 SYDVKM. Study conclusions and caveats: The investigators catalogued 164 TCR beta chains as cytomegalovirus-associated. That first-cohort TCR clusters tended to co-occur in the 130 or so validation repertoires was found in a later analysis. The classifier, whose performance was assessed in both the original and validation cohorts, reportedly diagnosed cytomegalovirus status with high specificity and sensitivity.

The assay was immunoSEQ multiplex PCR, and TCRdb's table has in-frame clones only and misses some. This sample has 60,000 to 65,000 clones; almost 97% occur once, and the top ten carry under 1.5%. Remarks on this clone: Its antigen is undetermined.

This chain joins TRBV28 and TRBJ2-1; 12 nucleotides align to TRBD1. The sequence was obtained from a woman between 18 and 29 years old in good health and CMV-seronegative. Sample: PBMCs. The CDR3 is CASSPRDRGLYEQFF. CDR3 nucleotide sequence: TGTGCCAGCAGCCCTCGGGACAGGGGGCTGTATGAGCAGTTCTTC.